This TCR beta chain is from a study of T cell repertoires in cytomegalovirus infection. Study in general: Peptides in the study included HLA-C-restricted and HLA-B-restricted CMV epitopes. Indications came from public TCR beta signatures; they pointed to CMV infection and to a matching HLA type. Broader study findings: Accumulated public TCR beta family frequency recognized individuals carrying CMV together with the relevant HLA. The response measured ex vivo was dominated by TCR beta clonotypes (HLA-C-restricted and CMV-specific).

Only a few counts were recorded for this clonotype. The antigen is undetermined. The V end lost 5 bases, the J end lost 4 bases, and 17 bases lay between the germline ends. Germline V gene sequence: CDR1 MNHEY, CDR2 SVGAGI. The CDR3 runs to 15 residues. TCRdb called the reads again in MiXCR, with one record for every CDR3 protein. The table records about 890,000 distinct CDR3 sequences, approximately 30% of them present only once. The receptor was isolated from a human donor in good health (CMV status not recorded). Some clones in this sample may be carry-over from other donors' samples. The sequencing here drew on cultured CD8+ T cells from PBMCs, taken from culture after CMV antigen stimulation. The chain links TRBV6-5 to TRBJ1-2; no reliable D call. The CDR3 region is CASSHSAGLVYGYTF. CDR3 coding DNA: TGTGCCAGCAGTCATAGCGCCGGTCTGGTCTATGGCTACACCTTC.